Listed here is a single T cell receptor beta chain. Its antigen is not known. Patients affected by ophthalmopathy presented a Clinical Activity Score of at least 3, a NOSPECS grade of at least 4, and disease duration below 3 months. The data were obtained in a study of T cells in Graves' hyperthyroidism and ophthalmopathy. About the research overall: Peripheral blood sampling occurred at initial diagnosis, before any treatment. Broader study findings: Ophthalmopathy and stable hyperthyroidism were told apart by a 13 V-J model. Blood also carried most thyroid clonotypes expanded above 0.001.

TCR beta CDR3 region amplification was performed from RNA transcripts. The HTBI primer set drove a first-round RT-PCR of the TCR CDR3. Using its own MiXCR run on the multiplex PCR reads, TCRdb lists one record per CDR3 protein. Counted here are fewer than 700,000 distinct CDR3 sequences, 17% occurring once; the ten biggest clones make up under 20%. The CDR3 extends over 18 amino acids. The junction had 10 bases not matched to a gene; V was cut back by 2 bases and J by 1 base. The chain is built from TRBV12-3 or TRBV12-4 and TRBJ2-2; 7 positions match TRBD1. Material: blood. The TCR comes from a woman younger than 30 with Graves' ophthalmopathy. DNA for the CDR3: TGTGCCAGCAGTTTAAACCCGGCAGGGGGTTTGAACACCGGGGAGCTGTTTTTT. Protein product: CASSLNPAGGLNTGELFF.